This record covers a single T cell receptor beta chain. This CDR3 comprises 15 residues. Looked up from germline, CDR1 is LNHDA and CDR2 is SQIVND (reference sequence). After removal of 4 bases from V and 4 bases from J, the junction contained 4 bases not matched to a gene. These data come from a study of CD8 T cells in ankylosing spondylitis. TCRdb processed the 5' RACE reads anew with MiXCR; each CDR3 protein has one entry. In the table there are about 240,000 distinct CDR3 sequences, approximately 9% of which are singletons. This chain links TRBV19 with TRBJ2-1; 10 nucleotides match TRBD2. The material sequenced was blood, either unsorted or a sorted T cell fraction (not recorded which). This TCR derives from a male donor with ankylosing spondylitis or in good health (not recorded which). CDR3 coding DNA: TGTGCCAGTAGTACCTCACTAGCGGGATACAATGAGCAGTTCTTC. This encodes CASSTSLAGYNEQFF. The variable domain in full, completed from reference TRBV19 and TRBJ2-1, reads DGGITQSPKYLFRKEGQNVTLSCEQNLNHDAMYWYRQDPGQGLRLIYYSQIVNDFQKGDIAEGYSVSREKKESFPLTVTSAQKNPTAFYLCASSTSLAGYNEQFFGPGTRLTVL.